These 25 T cell receptor beta chains were all obtained from the same sample, sequenced in a study of cytomegalovirus exposure and HLA in healthy donors. Use of 60 Vbeta and 13 Jbeta primers characterized the PCR. Repertoires were generated with immunoSEQ multiplex PCR, while TCRdb's copy carries only in-frame clones and drops some. The sample lists 210,000 or so clones; more than 75% were seen once. Sequences were obtained from PBMCs. The receptors here all came from a human donor in good health.

V is TRBV7-2 and J is TRBJ2-7; possible D gene TRBD2, 6 bases. V was pared by 2 bases and J by 4 bases, with 15 bases between. The CDR3 has 15 amino acids. Germline CDR1 SGHTA, CDR2 FQGNSA. CDR3 amino acids: CASSLYGGTMYEQYF. DNA of the CDR3: TGTGCCAGCAGCTTATATGGCGGGACCATGTACGAGCAGTACTTC.

The sample holds a few counts of this clone. J is TRBJ1-5 and V is TRBV7-6; 8 nucleotides agree with TRBD1. CDR3 size: 16 residues. Germline assignment: CDR1 SGHVS and CDR2 FNYEAQ. V trimming: 1 base; J trimming: 3 bases; junction bases outside the gene matches: 5. CDR3 protein: CASSLGSGGLNQPQHF. The CDR3 DNA reads TGTGCCAGCAGCTTAGGGTCAGGGGGCCTCAATCAGCCCCAGCATTTT.

The V call is TRBV7-2, the J call TRBJ2-7; TRBD1 agrees at 8 bases. The CDR3 loop spans 16 amino acids. Germline CDR1 and CDR2: SGHTA and FQGNSA. The V segment lost 5 bases and the J segment 1 base; nucleotides outside the gene matches: 10. The CDR3 nucleotides are TGTGCCAGCAGCCCCCCGGACAGGGTAACTTCCTACGAGCAGTACTTC. Translated: CASSPPDRVTSYEQYF.

The chain carries TRBV2 and TRBJ2-6; D remains unclear. This CDR3 region has 14 residues. Deletions cut 3 bases from V and 2 bases from J, with 5 bases between. CDR1 SNHLY and CDR2 FYNNEI come from the germline V gene. The CDR3 region is CASSDSPGANVLTF. The CDR3 region has the DNA TGTGCCAGCAGTGATAGCCCTGGGGCCAACGTCCTGACTTTC.

The V and J genes are TRBV10-3 and TRBJ2-3, with 9 bases that match TRBD2. V trimming: 0 bases; J trimming: 0 bases; junction bases outside the gene matches: 4. The CDR3 totals 17 residues. In germline, CDR1 is ENHRY, CDR2 SYGVKD. The DNA for the CDR3 is TGTGCCATCAGTGAGTCTGGCGGGAGGGGAAGCACAGATACGCAGTATTTT. Protein product: CAISESGGRGSTDTQYF.

This clone was picked up a small number of times. The rearrangement links TRBV6-5 to TRBJ1-1; D may be TRBD1 (6 bases). The V gene lost 6 bases and the J gene lost 4 bases, with 15 bases spanning the gap. Germline lookup yields CDR1 MNHEY and CDR2 SVGAGI. The CDR3 sequence is 14 residues long. In DNA, the CDR3 is TGTGCCAGCAGAGTACAGGGCTCGGGCACTGAAGCTTTCTTT. Amino acid sequence: CASRVQGSGTEAFF.

CDR3 protein: CASSVAGGPGSVPQYF. In DNA, the CDR3 is TGTGCCAGCAGCGTAGCGGGAGGACCAGGGTCGGTTCCGCAGTATTTT. The V and J genes are TRBV9 and TRBJ2-3; TRBD2 matches 7 bases. Losses at the gene ends were 0 bases for V and 10 bases for J; bases not matched to a gene: 14. The CDR3 consists of 16 residues. Germline V CDR1 and CDR2: SGDLS, YYNGEE.

This clone was seen once. V gene TRBV6-1 combines with J gene TRBJ1-6, with 7 positions matching TRBD1. Germline CDR1 MNHNS, CDR2 SASEGT. Trimming removed 5 bases from V and 5 bases from J; junction bases left unmatched: 6. The CDR3 has 15 residues. The CDR3 here is CASSPRGQNNSPLHF. The CDR3 nucleotides are TGTGCCAGCAGTCCCCGGGGACAGAATAATTCACCCCTCCACTTT.

This clone came up a few times. This chain joins TRBV2 and TRBJ2-5, with a weak D call TRBD1 (6 bases). CDR3 length equals 12 residues. The V end was cut by 7 bases, the J end by 5 bases, with 11 bases between. Looked up from germline, CDR1 is SNHLY and CDR2 is FYNNEI. CDR3 loop: CASNYREETQYF. CDR3 in DNA: TGTGCCAGCAACTACAGGGAGGAGACCCAGTACTTC.

The V call is TRBV25-1, the J call TRBJ2-3; maybe TRBD1 (5 bases). CDR1 and CDR2 (germline): MGHDK, SYGVNS. The CDR3 is made up of 13 amino acids. V was shortened by 1 base and J by 8 bases, with 10 bases between the two germline ends. DNA of the CDR3: TGTGCCAGCAGTGAATCAGGGTCAGGTACGCAGTATTTT. Translation gives CASSESGSGTQYF. Supplemented by reference TRBV25-1 and TRBJ2-3, the full variable domain reads EADIYQTPRYLVIGTGKKITLECSQTMGHDKMYWYQQDPGMELHLIHYSYGVNSTEKGDLSSESTVSRIRTEHFPLTLESARPSHTSQYLCASSESGSGTQYFGPGTRLTVL.

Of note for this clone: At one end the junction does not follow the germline gene, possibly because of a read error. CDR3 protein: CSSSYRVSQETQYF. The CDR3 DNA reads as TGTTCCAGCAGCTACAGGGTGTCGCAAGAGACCCAGTACTTC. The chain joins TRBV7-9 to TRBJ2-5; D may be TRBD1 (6 bases). The CDR3 runs 14 residues. CDR1 and CDR2 from the germline V gene are SEHNR and FQNEAQ (reference sequence). The full variable domain, with the rest looked up from reference TRBV7-9 and TRBJ2-5, is DTGVSQNPRHKITKRGQNVTFRCDPISEHNRLYWYRQTLGQGPEFLTYFQNEAQLEKSRLLSDRFSAERPKGSFSTLEIQRTEQGDSAMYLCSSSYRVSQETQYFGPGTRLLVL.

This sequence joins TRBV15 and TRBJ1-2; D gene ambiguous. The CDR3 has 12 amino acids. The V gene lost 3 bases and the J gene lost 4 bases, with 6 bases spanning the gap. Germline V gene lookup returns CDR1 LNHNV and CDR2 YYDKDF (reference sequence). The CDR3 nucleotides are TGTGCCACCAGCAGCCCGGGCTATGGCTACACCTTC. This sequence encodes CATSSPGYGYTF.

CDR3 residues: CASSQTSGNPPYEQYF. The CDR3 DNA sequence: TGTGCCAGCAGCCAAACTAGCGGGAACCCTCCCTACGAGCAGTACTTC. The chain combines TRBV4-2 with TRBJ2-7, with 10 bases aligning to TRBD2. Germline-derived CDR1 and CDR2 are LGHNA and YNFKEQ. With V trimmed by 2 bases and J by 2 bases, 6 bases remained unmatched. This CDR3 has 16 residues.

About this clone itself: Other DNA sequences from this sample encode an identical CDR3 as well. V usage is TRBV18 and J usage is TRBJ2-1; 11 bases match TRBD2. The germline gives CDR1 KGHSH, CDR2 LQKENI. Germline trimming cut 6 bases from V and 6 bases from J; bases unmatched to any gene: 7. The CDR3 length is 15 residues. The chain's CDR3 is CASSPGLAALNEQFF. The CDR3 coding sequence is TGTGCCAGCTCCCCGGGACTAGCGGCACTCAATGAGCAGTTCTTC.

The table lists this clone with a count of one. The chain couples TRBV7-2 to TRBJ1-2; weak D call: TRBD1 (6 bases). Germline values: CDR1 SGHTA, CDR2 FQGNSA. The V gene lost 1 base and the J gene lost 1 base, with 13 bases spanning the gap. The CDR3 totals 16 residues. The CDR3 is CASSLVVGQFNYGYTF. The CDR3 DNA reads TGTGCCAGCAGCTTAGTGGTAGGACAGTTTAACTATGGCTACACCTTC.

V gene TRBV29-1 combines with J gene TRBJ2-3; 10 nucleotides align to TRBD1. V lost 7 bases to trimming and J lost 4 bases; unmatched junction nucleotides: 5. Germline CDR1 SQVTM, CDR2 ANQGSEA. The CDR3 totals 13 residues. The CDR3 nucleotides read TGCAGCGCCAGAGGACAGGGGGCAGATACGCAGTATTTT. The encoded protein is CSARGQGADTQYF.

The V call is TRBV5-1, the J call TRBJ2-7; TRBD2 might be the D (6 bases). The CDR3 has 14 residues. The V gene lost 4 bases and the J gene lost 0 bases, with 11 bases spanning the gap. Germline V gene sequence: CDR1 SGHRS, CDR2 YFSETQ. This chain's CDR3 is CASSPDGSSYEQYF. CDR3 DNA: TGCGCCAGCAGCCCGGACGGGAGCTCCTACGAGCAGTACTTC.

Of note for this clone: Other DNA sequences of this sample code for an identical CDR3. CDR3 region: CAWRGTGQETQYF. For the CDR3, the DNA is TGTGCCTGGAGGGGGACAGGGCAGGAGACCCAGTACTTC. This chain joins TRBV30 and TRBJ2-5; 9 bases map to TRBD1. CDR1 GTSNPN and CDR2 SVGIG come from the germline V gene (reference sequence). Trimming removed 3 bases from V and 5 bases from J; junction bases left unmatched: 4. The CDR3 runs 13 residues.

This clone was seen a few times. This chain connects TRBV7-2 to TRBJ1-4; possibly TRBD1 for D (6 bases). Between the trimmed V and J ends, which lost 5 bases and 7 bases, there was a span of 14 bases. Germline CDR1 reads SGHTA; CDR2 reads FQGNSA. This CDR3 has 14 amino acids. In DNA form, the CDR3 reads TGTGCCAGCAGCCCCTTAGGGGGGGCTGAAAAACTGTTTTTT. It yields the protein CASSPLGGAEKLFF.

J is TRBJ2-6 and V is TRBV18, with 13 positions matching TRBD2. The CDR3 consists of 21 residues. Germline lookup yields CDR1 KGHSH and CDR2 LQKENI. V shed 3 bases, J shed 4 bases, and the junction held 15 bases outside the gene matches. CDR3 sequence: CASSPRTRKLAGGQGANVLTF. In DNA, the CDR3 is TGTGCCAGCTCACCCCGAACGAGGAAACTAGCGGGAGGGCAAGGGGCCAACGTCCTGACTTTC.

The V gene is TRBV4-2, the J gene TRBJ2-3; a possible D gene is TRBD2 (5 bases). The V end lost 3 bases, the J end lost 1 base, and 11 bases lay between the germline ends. CDR3 length equals 15 residues. CDR1 is LGHNA and CDR2 is YNFKEQ in the germline V gene. The CDR3 DNA reads as TGTGCCAGCAGCCAGGAGGCCGCGGGCACAGATACGCAGTATTTT. Protein: CASSQEAAGTDTQYF.

The rearrangement links TRBV7-2 to TRBJ2-1; TRBD2 matches at 12 bases. J was trimmed by 5 bases and V by 5 bases; bases with no gene match: 13. The germline V gene encodes CDR1 SGHTA and CDR2 FQGNSA. The CDR3 runs 18 residues. CDR3 protein: CASSPFRGLAGRHNEQFF. The CDR3 DNA follows: TGTGCCAGCAGCCCCTTTAGAGGACTAGCGGGAAGGCACAATGAGCAGTTCTTC.

The chain has TRBV28 and TRBJ2-5; D gene uncertain. V was pared by 6 bases and J by 9 bases, with 14 bases between. The CDR3 has 12 amino acids. Germline V gene data show CDR1 as MDHEN and CDR2 as SYDVKM. CDR3 sequence reads: CASSPAPVAQYF. Written as DNA, the CDR3 is TGTGCCAGCAGCCCTGCCCCGGTGGCCCAGTACTTC.

This chain connects TRBV28 to TRBJ1-2; 7 bases are a match to TRBD1. The CDR3 is 13 amino acids. CDR1 and CDR2 (germline): MDHEN, SYDVKM. Trimming removed 4 bases from V and 8 bases from J; junction bases left unmatched: 7. In DNA, the CDR3 is TGTGCCAGCAGTTCCACAGGGGAAAAGGGCTACACCTTC. The encoded protein is CASSSTGEKGYTF.

This chain links TRBV19 with TRBJ1-2; D possibly corresponds to TRBD1 (6 bases). Germline lookup yields CDR1 LNHDA and CDR2 SQIVND (reference sequence). The CDR3 length is 14 residues. V lost 6 bases to trimming and J lost 0 bases, with 11 bases between them. CDR3 nucleotide sequence: TGTGCCAGTAGCCCTACAGGGACTAACTATGGCTACACCTTC. Translation: CASSPTGTNYGYTF.